This is a list of T cell receptor beta chains from one sample in a study of T cells in Graves' hyperthyroidism and ophthalmopathy. A single record per CDR3 protein comes from TCRdb applying MiXCR to the multiplex PCR reads. The repertoire holds roughly 570,000 distinct CDR3 sequences, with more than 45% as singletons. The source material was peripheral blood or thyroid tissue (not recorded which). These receptors all come from a woman between 18 and 29 years old with Graves' hyperthyroidism. Both conserved end residues are trimmed from each CDR3. The D gene is left open where the match is weak. Part of the rows lack a size; the others show once, few, many or a class for expanded clones.

d_gene: -; abundance: -; v_gene: TRBV25-1; CDR3aa: ASSERLLGFYEQY
d_gene: TRBD1; abundance: many; v_gene: TRBV20-1; CDR3aa: SAPGQDGNYGYT
d_gene: -; abundance: -; v_gene: TRBV11-3; CDR3aa: ASSSNRQANTGELF
d_gene: -; abundance: many; v_gene: TRBV6-1; CDR3aa: ASSEARWLVAYEQY
d_gene: TRBD1; abundance: -; v_gene: TRBV5-1; CDR3aa: ASIRDREVYEQY
d_gene: TRBD2; abundance: many; v_gene: TRBV5-4; CDR3aa: ASSLGGGGPSETQY
d_gene: -; abundance: -; v_gene: TRBV11-3; CDR3aa: ASTSGAGAF
d_gene: -; abundance: -; v_gene: TRBV20-1; CDR3aa: SARLSLAVDTYEQY
d_gene: TRBD1; abundance: -; v_gene: TRBV12-3/TRBV12-4; CDR3aa: ASSSQGAANYGYT
d_gene: -; abundance: many; v_gene: TRBV11-3; CDR3aa: ASSSPGVLRAQETQY
d_gene: -; abundance: -; v_gene: TRBV24-1; CDR3aa: ATSDLEGDEQY
d_gene: -; abundance: -; v_gene: TRBV10-3; CDR3aa: AISESEDLETQH
d_gene: TRBD2; abundance: -; v_gene: TRBV7-9; CDR3aa: ASRGGEAETQY
d_gene: -; abundance: many; v_gene: TRBV2; CDR3aa: ASSIDRRTEAF
d_gene: -; abundance: -; v_gene: TRBV19; CDR3aa: ASSPPNNEQF
d_gene: -; abundance: -; v_gene: TRBV2; CDR3aa: ASKEGTTGNT
d_gene: -; abundance: -; v_gene: TRBV9; CDR3aa: ASSTQDYTGANVLT
d_gene: TRBD2; abundance: -; v_gene: TRBV2; CDR3aa: AISGGEGAGETQH